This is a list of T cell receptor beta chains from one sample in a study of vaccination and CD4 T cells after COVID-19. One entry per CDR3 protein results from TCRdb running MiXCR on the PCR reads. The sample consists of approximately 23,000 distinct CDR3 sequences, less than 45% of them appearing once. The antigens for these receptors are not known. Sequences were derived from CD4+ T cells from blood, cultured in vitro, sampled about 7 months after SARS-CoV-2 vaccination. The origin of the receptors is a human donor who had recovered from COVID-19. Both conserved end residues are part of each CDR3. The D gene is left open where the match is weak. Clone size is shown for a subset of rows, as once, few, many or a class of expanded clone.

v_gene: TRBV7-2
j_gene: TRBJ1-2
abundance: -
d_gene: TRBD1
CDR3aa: CAAAVDRGAYGYTF
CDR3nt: TGTGCCGCCGCGGTCGACAGGGGCGCTTATGGCTACACCTTC

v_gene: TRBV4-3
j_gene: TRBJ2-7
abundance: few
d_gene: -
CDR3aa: CASSQAQAAYEQYF
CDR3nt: TGCGCCAGCAGCCAGGCACAGGCAGCCTACGAGCAGTACTTC

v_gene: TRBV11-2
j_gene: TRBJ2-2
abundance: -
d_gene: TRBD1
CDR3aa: CASRDRGFTGELFF
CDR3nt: TGTGCCAGCAGGGACAGGGGATTCACCGGGGAGCTGTTTTTT

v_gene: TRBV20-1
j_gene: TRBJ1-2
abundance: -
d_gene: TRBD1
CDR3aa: CSADIQGYYGYTF
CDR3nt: TGCAGTGCCGACATACAGGGGTACTATGGCTACACCTTC

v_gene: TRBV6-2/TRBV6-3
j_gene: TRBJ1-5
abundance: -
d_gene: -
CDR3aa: CASSYGRLSNQPQHF
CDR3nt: TGTGCCAGCAGTTACGGACGATTGAGCAATCAGCCCCAGCATTTT

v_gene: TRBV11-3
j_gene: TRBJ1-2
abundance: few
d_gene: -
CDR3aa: CASSLAGQLYGYTF
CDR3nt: TGTGCCAGCAGCTTAGCTGGGCAGTTGTATGGCTACACCTTC

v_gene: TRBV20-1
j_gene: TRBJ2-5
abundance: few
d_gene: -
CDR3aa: CSADVGTQETQYF
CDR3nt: TGCAGTGCCGATGTAGGGACACAAGAGACCCAGTACTTC

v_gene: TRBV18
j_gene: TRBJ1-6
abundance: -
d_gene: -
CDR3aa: CASSPTGAISYDSPLHF
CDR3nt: TGTGCCAGCTCACCAACGGGGGCGATCTCCTATGATTCACCCCTCCACTTT

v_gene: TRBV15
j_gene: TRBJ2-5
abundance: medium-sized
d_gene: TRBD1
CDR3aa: CATSRGQGGETQYF
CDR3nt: TGTGCCACCAGCAGGGGACAGGGAGGGGAGACCCAGTACTTC

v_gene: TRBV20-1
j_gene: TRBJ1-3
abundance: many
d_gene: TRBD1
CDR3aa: CSARDRGPGNTIYF
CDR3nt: TGCAGTGCTAGAGACAGGGGGCCTGGAAACACCATATATTTT

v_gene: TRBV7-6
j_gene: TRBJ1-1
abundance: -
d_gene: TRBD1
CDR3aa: CASSFTGATEAFF
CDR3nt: TGTGCCAGCAGCTTTACAGGGGCCACTGAAGCTTTCTTT

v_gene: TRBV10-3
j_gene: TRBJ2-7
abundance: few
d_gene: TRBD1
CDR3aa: CAIRVGQGALGTYEQYF
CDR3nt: TGTGCCATCAGAGTGGGACAGGGGGCCCTCGGGACCTACGAGCAGTACTTC

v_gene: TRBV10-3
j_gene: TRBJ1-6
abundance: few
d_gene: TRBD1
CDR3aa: CAISGETGGNSPLHF
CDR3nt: TGTGCCATCAGTGGGGAGACAGGGGGCAATTCACCCCTCCACTTT

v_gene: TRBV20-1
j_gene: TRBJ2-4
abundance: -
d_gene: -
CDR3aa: CSARTEENIQYF
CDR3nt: TGCAGTGCTAGGACGGAGGAAAACATTCAGTACTTC

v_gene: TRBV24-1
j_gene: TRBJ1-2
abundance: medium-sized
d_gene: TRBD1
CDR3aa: CATSDPGQGYDGYTF
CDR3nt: TGTGCCACCAGTGATCCGGGACAGGGTTACGATGGCTACACCTTC

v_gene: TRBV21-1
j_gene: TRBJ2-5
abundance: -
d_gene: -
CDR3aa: CASRTTGGPETQYF
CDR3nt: TGTGCCAGCAGGACGACAGGGGGCCCAGAGACCCAGTACTTC

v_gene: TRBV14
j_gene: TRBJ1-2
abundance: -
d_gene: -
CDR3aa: CASSQGVNYGYTF
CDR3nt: TGTGCCAGCAGCCAAGGGGTTAACTATGGCTACACCTTC

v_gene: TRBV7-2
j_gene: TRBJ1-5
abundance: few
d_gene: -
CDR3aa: CASSLVAIGGGQPQHF
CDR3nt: TGTGCCAGCAGCTTAGTGGCGATCGGGGGAGGTCAGCCCCAGCATTTT

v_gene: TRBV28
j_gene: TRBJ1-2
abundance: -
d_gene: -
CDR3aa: CASSQTNLRRWYGYTF
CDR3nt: TGTGCCAGCAGCCAAACAAACTTACGTCGCTGGTATGGCTACACCTTC

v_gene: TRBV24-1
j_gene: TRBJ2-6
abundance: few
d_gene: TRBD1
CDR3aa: CATSDPGGLGSGANVLTF
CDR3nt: TGTGCCACCAGTGATCCAGGGGGCCTGGGGTCTGGGGCCAACGTCCTGACTTTC

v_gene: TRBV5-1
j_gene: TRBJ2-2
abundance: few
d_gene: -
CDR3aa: CASSSTGSWGELFF
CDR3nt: TGCGCCAGCAGCTCAACAGGGTCATGGGGGGAGCTGTTTTTT

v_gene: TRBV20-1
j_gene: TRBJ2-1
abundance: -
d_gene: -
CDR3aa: CSAEGFSIEQFF
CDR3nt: TGCAGTGCTGAGGGGTTCTCGATTGAGCAGTTCTTC

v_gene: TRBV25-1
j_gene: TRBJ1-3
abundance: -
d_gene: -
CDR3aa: CASSWRGARGNTIYF
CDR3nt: TGTGCCAGCAGTTGGAGGGGGGCGAGGGGAAACACCATATATTTT

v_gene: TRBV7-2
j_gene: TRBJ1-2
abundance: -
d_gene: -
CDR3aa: CASSSRDRTGYTF
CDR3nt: TGTGCCAGCAGCTCACGGGACCGTACTGGCTACACCTTC

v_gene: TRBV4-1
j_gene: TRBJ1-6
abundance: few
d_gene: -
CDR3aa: CASSHGYRDSYNSPLHF
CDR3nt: TGCGCCAGCAGCCATGGTTATCGGGACTCCTATAATTCACCCCTCCACTTT

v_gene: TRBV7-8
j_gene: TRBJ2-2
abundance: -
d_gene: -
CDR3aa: CASRRQANTGELFF
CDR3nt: TGTGCCAGCAGGCGACAGGCGAACACCGGGGAGCTGTTTTTT

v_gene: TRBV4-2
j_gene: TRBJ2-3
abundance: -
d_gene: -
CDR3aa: CASSRGSGDRTQYF
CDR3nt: TGTGCCAGCAGCCGGGGCTCGGGGGATCGTACGCAGTATTTT

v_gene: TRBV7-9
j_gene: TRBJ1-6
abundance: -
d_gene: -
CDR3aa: CASSQDGDSPLHF
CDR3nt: TGTGCCAGCAGCCAGGACGGTGATTCACCCCTCCACTTT

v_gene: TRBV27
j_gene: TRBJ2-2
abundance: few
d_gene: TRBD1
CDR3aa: CASSSWTGATGELFF
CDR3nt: TGTGCCAGCAGTTCCTGGACAGGGGCGACCGGGGAGCTGTTTTTT

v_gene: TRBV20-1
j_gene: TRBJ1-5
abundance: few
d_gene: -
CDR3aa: CSGREWRNQPQHF
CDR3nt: TGCAGTGGAAGGGAGTGGCGCAATCAGCCCCAGCATTTT

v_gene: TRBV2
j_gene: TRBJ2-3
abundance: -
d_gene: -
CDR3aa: CASSGDADTQYF
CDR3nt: TGTGCCAGCAGTGGGGATGCGGATACGCAGTATTTT

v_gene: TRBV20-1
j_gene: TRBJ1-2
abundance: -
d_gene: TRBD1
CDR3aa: CSATGTANYGYTF
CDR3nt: TGCAGTGCTACAGGGACAGCTAACTATGGCTACACCTTC

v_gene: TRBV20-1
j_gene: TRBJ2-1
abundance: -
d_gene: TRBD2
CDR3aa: CSAHLGGPENEQFF
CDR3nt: TGCAGTGCTCACCTGGGAGGGCCGGAAAATGAGCAGTTCTTC

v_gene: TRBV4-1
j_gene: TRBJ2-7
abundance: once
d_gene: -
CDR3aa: CASSQAQTSYEQYF
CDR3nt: TGCGCCAGCAGCCAGGCACAGACCTCCTACGAGCAGTACTTC

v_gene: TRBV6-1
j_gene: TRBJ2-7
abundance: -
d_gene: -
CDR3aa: CASSRTISYEQYF
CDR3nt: TGTGCCAGCAGTCGGACAATATCCTACGAGCAGTACTTC

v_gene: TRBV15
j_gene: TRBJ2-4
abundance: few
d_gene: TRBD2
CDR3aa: CATSFGREGQYF
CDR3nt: TGTGCCACCAGCTTTGGGAGGGAGGGCCAGTACTTC

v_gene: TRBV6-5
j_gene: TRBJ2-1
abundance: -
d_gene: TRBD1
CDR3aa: CASSLGQKDTEQFF
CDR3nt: TGTGCCAGCAGTTTGGGACAGAAGGACACTGAGCAGTTCTTC

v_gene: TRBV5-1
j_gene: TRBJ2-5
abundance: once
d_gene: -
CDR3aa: CASSSGTEETQYF
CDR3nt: TGCGCCAGCAGCTCCGGGACGGAAGAGACCCAGTACTTC

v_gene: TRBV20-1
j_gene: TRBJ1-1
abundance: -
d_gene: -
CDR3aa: CSVRRWGQVNTEAFF
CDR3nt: TGCAGTGTAAGGAGGTGGGGGCAGGTGAACACTGAAGCTTTCTTT

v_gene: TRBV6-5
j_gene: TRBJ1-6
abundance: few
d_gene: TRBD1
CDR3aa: CASSYSDRANSPLHF
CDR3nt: TGTGCCAGCAGTTACTCGGACAGGGCTAATTCACCCCTCCACTTT